A single T cell receptor beta chain is shown here with its context. Antigen specificity is unknown. The sample belongs to a study of T cell responses to AZD1222 COVID-19 vaccine. The study's findings and limits: Across spike, vaccine-associated CD4 TCRs were found, dominant at 160-218 and 743-854. Most donors were white British and more were female, and clonal diversity was possibly underestimated.

Using immunoSEQ multiplex PCR, the repertoire was profiled, and TCRdb retains in-frame clones only, with some absent. The sample shows fewer than 200,000 clones, approximately 90% of them seen only once. The V gene lost 5 bases and the J gene lost 5 bases, with 9 bases spanning the gap. Germline CDR1 is SGHVS and CDR2 is FQNEAQ. The CDR3 runs 12 residues. Pooled in the analysis were second doses at about 4 or about 12 weeks. The chain links TRBV7-8 to TRBJ1-2; D possibly corresponds to TRBD1 (5 bases). The sequence was collected from an adult who received the AZD1222 COVID-19 vaccine. Sequenced material: peripheral blood, taken 28 days after the second AZD1222 dose. The CDR3 loop reads CASSRDGYGYTF. The CDR3 coding sequence is TGTGCCAGCAGCCGGGACGGATATGGCTACACCTTC.